Shown below are 26 T cell receptor beta chains from a single sample sequenced in a study of CD8+CD57+ T cells in acquired aplastic anemia (dated by TCRdb to the late 2010s). Data came from an Illumina HiSeq 2000. TCR beta VDJ combination and CDR3 sequence profiling used genomic DNA as the template. TCRdb reprocessing: public reads trimmed at Q25 with fastp, clones called with MiXCR, in-frame beta chains kept. One record per CDR3 amino acid sequence lists the most common genes and DNA. This sample comprises approximately 170,000 distinct CDR3 sequences, approximately 60% of them detected only once. The ten largest clonotypes hold under 50% of the sample. Sequencing was carried out using sorted CD4+, CD8+, or CD8+CD57+ T cells (not recorded which) from PBMCs. All receptors come from a human donor in good health.

The chain is built from TRBV29-1 and TRBJ2-3, with D perhaps TRBD1 or TRBD2 (5 bases each). Trimming left V 6 bases short and J 0 bases short, with 10 bases between. This CDR3 is 13 amino acids long. The germline V gene has CDR1 SQVTM and CDR2 ANQGSEA. The CDR3 coding sequence is TGCAGCGTAGAGGGGTCTAGCACAGATACGCAGTATTTT. It yields the protein CSVEGSSTDTQYF.

The genes are TRBV7-3 and TRBJ1-2, with 10 bases matching TRBD1. CDR1 is SGHTA, CDR2 FQGTGA, per germline. This CDR3 contains 13 residues. V dropped 5 bases and J dropped 8; count of bases not matched to a gene: 5. The CDR3 coding sequence is TGTGCCAGCAGCAATGACAGGGGGCGCGGCTACACCTTC. This sequence encodes CASSNDRGRGYTF.

The rearrangement links TRBV7-8 to TRBJ2-2; D is perhaps TRBD1 or TRBD2 (5 bases each). Trimming cost V 5 bases and J 5 bases, with 12 bases left between them. Germline CDR1 and CDR2: SGHVS and FQNEAQ. This CDR3 is 14 amino acids long. This chain's CDR3 is CASSLLRETGELFF. Written as DNA, the CDR3 is TGTGCCAGCAGCCTACTCAGGGAGACCGGGGAGCTGTTTTTT.

V gene TRBV25-1 combines with J gene TRBJ1-2; 9 nucleotides match TRBD1. The length of the CDR3 is 16 residues. V lost 6 bases to trimming and J lost 7 bases; unmatched junction nucleotides: 15. Germline CDR1 and CDR2: MGHDK and SYGVNS. As DNA, the CDR3 is TGTGCCAGCAGACCGGACAGGGGACTCCCTTTTGGTGGCTACACCTTC. Protein product: CASRPDRGLPFGGYTF.

The genes are TRBV2 and TRBJ1-1; D is unresolved. Trimming removed 0 bases from V and 2 bases from J, with 13 bases in between. CDR3 size: 16 residues. CDR1 SNHLY and CDR2 FYNNEI come from the germline V gene. Here the CDR3 reads CASSEAEGQVNTEAFF. In nucleotides, the CDR3 is TGTGCCAGCAGTGAAGCGGAGGGCCAGGTTAACACTGAAGCTTTCTTT. The full variable domain, completed using reference TRBV2 and TRBJ1-1, is EPEVTQTPSHQVTQMGQEVILRCVPISNHLYFYWYRQILGQKVEFLVSFYNNEISEKSEIFDDQFSVERPDGSNFTLKIRSTKLEDSAMYFCASSEAEGQVNTEAFFGQGTRLTVV.

The CDR3 loop reads CATSDVGPGANVLTF. In DNA form, the CDR3 reads TGTGCCACCAGTGATGTGGGGCCCGGGGCCAACGTCCTGACTTTC. The V and J genes are TRBV24-1 and TRBJ2-6, with D maybe TRBD1 (5 bases). The germline V and J ends were trimmed by 3 bases and 4 bases, with 9 bases remaining between them. The CDR3 spans 15 residues. Germline CDR1 reads KGHDR; CDR2 reads SFDVKD.

CDR3 in amino acids: CATSEGVGGRGQPQHF. The CDR3 DNA is TGTGCCACCAGTGAGGGGGTAGGGGGACGGGGTCAGCCCCAGCATTTT. The chain has TRBV24-1 and TRBJ1-5; TRBD1 is a possible D gene (6 bases). V was shortened by 4 bases and J by 6 bases, with 18 bases between the two germline ends. The CDR3 totals 16 residues. Germline CDR1 reads KGHDR; CDR2 reads SFDVKD.

The sample holds a few counts of this clonotype. This may stem from a read error, because a much larger clone lies one nucleotide away. The gene calls are TRBV9 and TRBJ2-1; D is perhaps TRBD1 or TRBD2 (5 bases each). The CDR3 is made up of 15 amino acids. The V gene lost 4 bases and the J gene lost 6 bases, with 17 bases spanning the gap. CDR1 SGDLS and CDR2 YYNGEE come from the germline V gene. CDR3 loop: CASSPWAGGGNEQFF. Written as DNA, the CDR3 is TGTGCCAGCAGCCCGTGGGCTGGTGGGGGCAATGAGCAGTTCTTC.

The V call is TRBV10-3, the J call TRBJ2-2, with 12 bases fitting TRBD2. The CDR3 is 16 amino acids. The V and J ends lost 10 bases and 2 bases, in that order; junction bases with no gene match: 8. Looked up from germline, CDR1 is ENHRY and CDR2 is SYGVKD. The CDR3 loop is CASKRTSGENTGELFF. The DNA for the CDR3 is TGTGCCAGCAAAAGGACTAGCGGGGAAAACACCGGGGAGCTGTTTTTT.

This clonotype was seen a few times. Germline and junction disagree at one end, which may indicate a read error. J is TRBJ1-2 and V is TRBV5-1; 10 positions match TRBD1. The CDR3 totals 13 residues. Germline V gives CDR1 SGHRS, CDR2 YFSETQ. The CDR3 loop is CASSSGQGYGYTF. The DNA of the CDR3 is TGTGCCAGCAGCTCGGGACAGGGGTATGGCTACACCTTC.

The chain employs TRBV7-9 and TRBJ2-3, with unresolved D. CDR3 length equals 11 residues. V gave up 5 bases and J gave up 4 bases, with 4 bases separating them. Germline CDR1 reads SEHNR; CDR2 reads FQNEAQ (reference sequence). The CDR3 DNA reads TGTGCCAGCAGCGCCCCAGATACGCAGTATTTT. Protein sequence: CASSAPDTQYF. Combining the CDR3 with reference TRBV7-9 and TRBJ2-3 gives the whole variable domain DTGVSQNPRHKITKRGQNVTFRCDPISEHNRLYWYRQTLGQGPEFLTYFQNEAQLEKSRLLSDRFSAERPKGSFSTLEIQRTEQGDSAMYLCASSAPDTQYFGPGTRLTVL.

V is TRBV11-2 and J is TRBJ2-5, with D hard to call. This CDR3 comprises 12 residues. Trimming shortened V by 1 base and J by 11 bases, and 11 bases separated the two germline ends. Looked up from germline, CDR1 is SGHAT and CDR2 is FQNNGV. CDR3: CASSLGSGLQYF. DNA of the CDR3: TGTGCCAGCAGCTTAGGTTCTGGCCTACAGTACTTC.

The V and J genes are TRBV19 and TRBJ1-1, with 8 bases lining up with TRBD1. The junction had 3 bases not matched to a gene; V was cut back by 7 bases and J by 5 bases. Germline-derived CDR1 and CDR2 are LNHDA and SQIVND (reference sequence). The CDR3 consists of 12 residues. The chain's CDR3 is CASKDRGTEAFF. Written as DNA, the CDR3 is TGTGCCAGTAAAGACAGGGGAACTGAAGCTTTCTTT.

The chain couples TRBV20-1 to TRBJ1-5; TRBD1 matches at 7 bases. V shed 3 bases and J 3 bases; nucleotides not matched to a gene: 11. Germline lookup yields CDR1 DFQATT and CDR2 SNEGSKA (reference sequence). The CDR3 is made up of 16 amino acids. The CDR3 nucleotides are TGCAGTGCTAGCAGCTTCGGACAGGTTCACAATCAGCCCCAGCATTTT. Its protein product is CSASSFGQVHNQPQHF.

This sequence joins TRBV15 and TRBJ2-1; 7 bases match TRBD2. J was trimmed by 7 bases and V by 5 bases; bases with no gene match: 8. Germline-derived CDR1 and CDR2 are LNHNV and YYDKDF (reference sequence). CDR3 length: 14 amino acids. CDR3 nucleotides: TGTGCCACCAGCTCCCGGGACTACCTTAATGAGCAGTTCTTC. It specifies CATSSRDYLNEQFF.

The table lists this clonotype with a few counts. The rearrangement links TRBV20-1 to TRBJ2-2; 11 bases align to TRBD2. Looked up from germline, CDR1 is DFQATT and CDR2 is SNEGSKA (reference sequence). The CDR3 has 13 residues. Losses at the gene ends were 0 bases for V and 14 bases for J; bases not matched to a gene: 5. CDR3 amino acids: CSARDQLAGELFF. CDR3 coding DNA: TGCAGTGCTAGAGATCAACTAGCGGGAGAACTGTTTTTT.

This clonotype was counted at least ten times. The rearrangement uses TRBV4-2 and TRBJ1-4; D might be TRBD1 (5 bases). This CDR3 contains 13 residues. The V and J ends lost 0 bases and 11 bases respectively, with 10 bases between them. CDR1 and CDR2 (germline): LGHNA, YNFKEQ. The CDR3 coding sequence is TGTGCCAGCAGCCAAGAACTCCAGGGTAAACTGTTTTTT. Translated, it gives CASSQELQGKLFF.

The chain's CDR3 is CASSQEQPQHF. The CDR3 DNA is TGTGCCAGCAGCCAAGAACAGCCCCAGCATTTT. The chain combines TRBV4-2 with TRBJ1-5; D unclear. This CDR3 is 11 amino acids long. Trimming stripped 0 bases from V and 7 bases from J, with 1 base between. CDR1 LGHNA and CDR2 YNFKEQ come from the germline V gene.

Comments on this clonotype: With a much larger clone just one base away, this may be a read error. The chain employs TRBV6-2 or TRBV6-3 and TRBJ2-7, with TRBD2 identical over 9 bases. The V gene end was trimmed by 10 bases and the J gene end by 2 bases; junction bases not matched to a gene: 9. The germline V gene has CDR1 MNHEY and CDR2 SVGEGT. This CDR3 has 14 amino acids. DNA for the CDR3: TGTGCCACCTCGGTGGGCGGGAGGGCCTACGAGCAGTACTTC. Encoded protein: CATSVGGRAYEQYF.

This clonotype has more than one count but fewer than ten. The genes are TRBV2 and TRBJ2-7, with no clear D. Trimming shortened V by 7 bases and J by 2 bases, and 18 bases separated the two germline ends. The CDR3 is made up of 15 amino acids. Germline CDR1 SNHLY, CDR2 FYNNEI. The CDR3 is CASKPAVGTTYEQYF. In DNA form, the CDR3 reads TGTGCCAGCAAACCAGCCGTAGGAACAACCTACGAGCAGTACTTC.

The chain links TRBV11-2 to TRBJ2-1; 11 bases fit TRBD2. Germline CDR1 and CDR2: SGHAT and FQNNGV. This CDR3 comprises 15 residues. V trimming: 5 bases; J trimming: 8 bases; junction bases outside the gene matches: 8. DNA of the CDR3: TGTGCCAGCAGCGTAGCGGGGGGGGGCAGCTATGAGCAGTTCTTC. Encoded protein: CASSVAGGGSYEQFF.

J is TRBJ2-5 and V is TRBV7-7; D is possibly TRBD1 (6 bases). There are 17 residues in the CDR3. The germline CDR1 and CDR2 sequences are SSHAT and FNYEAQ (reference sequence). CDR3 region: CARDLDPHDRQQETQYF. DNA for the CDR3: TGTGCTAGAGATCTCGATCCCCATGACAGGCAACAAGAGACCCAGTACTTC.

This chain joins TRBV2 and TRBJ2-7; D is possibly TRBD2 (6 bases). Germline CDR1 is SNHLY and CDR2 is FYNNEI. The CDR3 is 13 residues long. V was trimmed by 3 bases and J by 6 bases, leaving 12 bases between them. This CDR3 reads CASSDSRRGEQYF. In nucleotides, the CDR3 is TGTGCCAGCAGTGACAGTAGGAGGGGCGAGCAGTACTTC.

This chain links TRBV9 with TRBJ1-2; 8 bases match TRBD1. Per the germline V gene, CDR1 is SGDLS and CDR2 is YYNGEE. This CDR3 region has 13 residues. Trimming cost V 3 bases and J 6 bases; bases outside gene matches: 4. CDR3 nucleotide sequence: TGTGCCAGCAGCGACACGGGACAGGATGGCTACACCTTC. This encodes CASSDTGQDGYTF.

The V call is TRBV7-9, the J call TRBJ2-7; 12 bases match TRBD2. With V trimmed by 4 bases and J by 2 bases, 6 bases remained unmatched. This CDR3 comprises 16 residues. The germline gives CDR1 SEHNR, CDR2 FQNEAQ (reference sequence). The DNA for the CDR3 is TGTGCCAGCAGCTCTAGCACTAGCGGGAGGACCTACGAGCAGTACTTC. Translated: CASSSSTSGRTYEQYF.

The chain links TRBV12-5 to TRBJ1-6; TRBD1 aligns across 9 bases. Germline loops: CDR1 LGHNT, CDR2 FRNRAP. The J segment lost 2 bases and the V segment lost 4 bases, leaving 6 bases of the junction unmatched. The CDR3 is 17 amino acids. The CDR3 protein is CASGSGQGNTYNSPLHF. Written as DNA, the CDR3 is TGTGCTAGTGGTTCGGGACAGGGTAACACCTATAATTCACCCCTCCACTTT.